This T cell receptor (beta chain) was identified in a study of graft-versus-host responses after intestinal transplantation. Study-wide background: Recipients received multivisceral, liver-intestinal, or isolated intestinal transplants.

Concerning this clone: Antigen specificity is unknown.

Findings and limits, study-wide: Early declines in HvG clones that occurred post-transplant were associated with peak circulating GvH clone levels.

Sequencing was performed with immunoSEQ multiplex PCR; in TCRdb, only in-frame clones are kept and a portion is missing. The sample has about 86,000 clones, around 89% seen once. CDR3 length: 15 residues. Germline CDR1 and CDR2: SGHTA and FQGNSA. Losses at the gene ends were 5 bases for V and 4 bases for J; bases not matched to a gene: 3. V and J are TRBV7-2 and TRBJ2-2; TRBD2 agrees at 11 bases. This clonotype was sampled from a human donor who was the organ donor for an intestinal transplant. The input for sequencing was unstimulated CD4+ T cells sorted from spleen or lymph node cells, taken before transplant. CDR3 loop: CASSPGLAGTGELFF. CDR3 DNA sequence: TGTGCCAGCAGCCCAGGACTAGCGGGCACCGGGGAGCTGTTTTTT. Full variable domain (rest looked up from reference TRBV7-2 and TRBJ2-2): GAGVSQSPSNKVTEKGKDVELRCDPISGHTALYWYRQSLGQGLEFLIYFQGNSAPDKSGLPSDRFSAERTGGSVSTLTIQRTQQEDSAVYLCASSPGLAGTGELFFGEGSRLTVL.